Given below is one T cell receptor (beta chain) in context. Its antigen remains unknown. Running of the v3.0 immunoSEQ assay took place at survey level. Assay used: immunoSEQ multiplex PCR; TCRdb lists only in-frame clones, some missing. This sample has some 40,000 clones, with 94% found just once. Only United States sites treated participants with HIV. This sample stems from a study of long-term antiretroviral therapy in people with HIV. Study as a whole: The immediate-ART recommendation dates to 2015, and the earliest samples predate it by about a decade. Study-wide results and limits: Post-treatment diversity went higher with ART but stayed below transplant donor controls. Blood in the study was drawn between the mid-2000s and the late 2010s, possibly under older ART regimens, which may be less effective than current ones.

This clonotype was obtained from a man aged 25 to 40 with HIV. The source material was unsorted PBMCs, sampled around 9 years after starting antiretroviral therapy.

CDR3 sequence: CASSLIGQGTDTQYF. The CDR3 DNA sequence: TGTGCCAGCAGCTTAATTGGGCAGGGGACAGATACGCAGTATTTT. The rearrangement uses TRBV7-3 and TRBJ2-3; TRBD1 is a possible D gene (6 bases). This CDR3 region has 15 residues. V was shortened by 1 base and J by 3 bases, with 11 bases between the two germline ends. Germline CDR1 is SGHTA and CDR2 is FQGTGA.